This TCR beta chain was sequenced for a study of T cell responses to AZD1222 COVID-19 vaccine. The study's findings and limits: Donors were chiefly white British, with a greater number of females, and clonal diversity was perhaps underestimated.

With respect to this clone: What it binds is not known. The sample has other DNA sequences that encode this CDR3 too.

Sequencing was performed with immunoSEQ multiplex PCR; in TCRdb, only in-frame clones are kept and a portion is missing. The sample has more than 50,000 clones, less than 85% seen once. The receptor comes from an adult in good health. The specimen comprised peripheral blood, sampled on day 0 of MenACWY control vaccination.

The CDR3 DNA reads TGTGCCAGCAGTCCCTACCCCCCCTACGAGCAGTACTTC. Residues: CASSPYPPYEQYF. This chain links TRBV7-9 with TRBJ2-7; no definite D call. This CDR3 is 13 amino acids long. Trimming took off 6 bases at V and 2 bases at J, with 11 bases between the two ends. The germline CDR1 and CDR2 sequences are SEHNR and FQNEAQ (reference sequence).